These 20 T cell receptor beta chains were sequenced from one sample in a study of control samples from healthy donors and cancer patients. The protocol was immunoSEQ multiplex PCR, while the TCRdb copy is restricted to in-frame clones and leaves out a portion. The table records 120,000 to 150,000 clones, 93% of them present only once. The sample consisted of blood. The source of these receptors is a young man in good health.

The chain uses TRBV7-2 and TRBJ2-7, with TRBD2 matching over 14 bases. Per the germline V gene, CDR1 is SGHTA and CDR2 is FQGNSA. The ends lost 1 base at V and 3 bases at J; junction bases unmatched: 2. This CDR3 is 16 amino acids long. The CDR3: CASSLGTSGGHYEQYF. CDR3 sequence (DNA): TGTGCCAGCAGCTTAGGGACTAGCGGGGGGCACTACGAGCAGTACTTC.

The V call is TRBV5-4, the J call TRBJ1-1, with D unresolved. Germline V gene sequence: CDR1 SGHNT, CDR2 YYREEE (reference sequence). This CDR3 has 14 residues. Trimming left V 1 base short and J 5 bases short, with 12 bases between. The CDR3 here is CASSLTVGMTEAFF. The CDR3 region has the DNA TGTGCCAGCAGCTTGACCGTGGGAATGACTGAAGCTTTCTTT.

The gene calls are TRBV3-1 (or the pseudogene TRBV3-2) and TRBJ1-6; 10 bases are a match to TRBD1. CDR1 is LGHDT, CDR2 YNNKEL, per germline (reference sequence). V lost 4 bases, J lost 10 bases, and 7 bases stayed unmatched. This CDR3 has 15 residues. CDR3 loop: CASSRGQGVFSPLHF. CDR3 bases: TGTGCCAGCAGCCGTGGACAGGGGGTCTTCTCACCCCTCCACTTT.

In this sample, this clone turned up once. V usage is TRBV30 and J usage is TRBJ1-5; unclear D gene. The ends were cut back, 2 bases at V and 4 bases at J, with 12 bases in the middle. The CDR3 sequence is 14 residues long. Germline V lookup: CDR1 GTSNPN, CDR2 SVGIG (reference sequence). CDR3 sequence: CAWSSAGGNQPQHF. The CDR3 DNA reads TGTGCCTGGAGTTCAGCAGGTGGGAATCAGCCCCAGCATTTT.

A note on this clone: The junction does not match germline at one end; this may be a read error. The V call is TRBV28, the J call TRBJ1-1, with a weak D call TRBD1 (6 bases). This CDR3 is built from 12 residues. Germline V lookup: CDR1 MDHEN, CDR2 SYDVKM. CDR3 bases: TGTGCCAGCATCCCTCCAACAGGGCACACCCTCTTT. Its protein product is CASIPPTGHTLF.

The chain has TRBV19 and TRBJ2-7, with D uncertain. Trimming removed 3 bases from V and 2 bases from J, with 14 bases in between. CDR1 LNHDA and CDR2 SQIVND come from the germline V gene (reference sequence). The length of the CDR3 is 15 residues. CDR3 loop: CASSIFIGQPYEQYF. The CDR3 DNA is TGTGCCAGTAGTATCTTTATAGGCCAACCCTACGAGCAGTACTTC. The full variable domain, rest sourced from reference TRBV19 and TRBJ2-7, is DGGITQSPKYLFRKEGQNVTLSCEQNLNHDAMYWYRQDPGQGLRLIYYSQIVNDFQKGDIAEGYSVSREKKESFPLTVTSAQKNPTAFYLCASSIFIGQPYEQYFGPGTRLTVT.

A single count supports this clone. CDR3 bases: TGTGCCAGCAACCGATGGGTCTTGAATCAGCCCCAGCATTTT. Protein sequence: CASNRWVLNQPQHF. The chain is built from TRBV21-1 and TRBJ1-5. TRBV21-1 is designated a pseudogene. This CDR3 is 14 amino acids long.

This clone was seen a single time. J is TRBJ2-5 and V is TRBV29-1; D assignment may be TRBD1 or TRBD2 (6 bases each). With 6 bases removed from V and 1 base from J, the gap between germline ends came to 12 bases. Per the germline V gene, CDR1 is SQVTM and CDR2 is ANQGSEA. The CDR3 consists of 13 residues. Written as DNA, the CDR3 is TGCAGCGTCCCCGAGGGGGGCCAAGAGACCCAGTACTTC. It translates to CSVPEGGQETQYF.

CDR3 region: CASSLMQNTEAFF. CDR3 DNA: TGTGCCAGCAGTTTAATGCAGAACACTGAAGCTTTCTTT. The rearrangement joins TRBV27 to TRBJ1-1; D is uncertain. The germline CDR1 and CDR2 sequences are MNHEY and SMNVEV (reference sequence). V lost 2 bases, J lost 1 base, and 5 bases lay in between. This CDR3 contains 13 residues.

The chain links TRBV13 to TRBJ1-1; D uncertain. This CDR3 has 15 residues. Trimming shortened V by 0 bases and J by 4 bases, and 12 bases separated the two germline ends. The germline CDR1 and CDR2 sequences are PRHDT and FYEKMQ (reference sequence). The CDR3 DNA follows: TGTGCCAGCAGCTTAGGCCTTGGAATGGGCACTGAAGCTTTCTTT. It specifies CASSLGLGMGTEAFF.

In DNA form, the CDR3 reads TGTGCCAGCAGTGAAAACAGGGAACGAGAGACCCAGTACTTC. It encodes CASSENRERETQYF. V is TRBV6-1 and J is TRBJ2-5, with D possibly being TRBD1 (6 bases). Trimming pared 2 bases from V and 4 bases from J, leaving 11 bases between. Germline CDR1 MNHNS, CDR2 SASEGT. CDR3 size: 14 residues.

The rearrangement links TRBV3-1 (or the pseudogene TRBV3-2) to TRBJ1-2; D possibly corresponds to TRBD1 (6 bases). The germline V gene encodes CDR1 LGHDT and CDR2 YNNKEL (reference sequence). The CDR3 has 16 amino acids. Trimming cost V 0 bases and J 2 bases, with 13 bases left between them. CDR3 in amino acids: CASSQEMAGVNYGYTF. CDR3 bases: TGTGCCAGCAGCCAAGAGATGGCAGGGGTGAACTATGGCTACACCTTC.

This chain joins TRBV12-5 and TRBJ1-1; 7 bases agree with TRBD1. The V segment lost 0 bases and the J segment 3 bases; nucleotides outside the gene matches: 7. In germline, CDR1 is LGHNT, CDR2 FRNRAP. The CDR3 spans 16 residues. The CDR3 loop is CASGLVPDRWDTEAFF. The CDR3 DNA follows: TGTGCTAGTGGTTTGGTACCGGACAGGTGGGACACTGAAGCTTTCTTT.

The chain links TRBV6-5 to TRBJ1-2; 7 bases align to TRBD1. V was clipped by 6 bases and J by 4 bases; unmatched bases: 11. The CDR3 sequence is 15 residues long. The V gene's germline CDR1 is MNHEY and CDR2 SVGAGI. The CDR3 loop reads CASRTSPGQIYGYTF. The CDR3 DNA reads TGTGCCAGCAGGACGTCCCCGGGACAGATCTATGGCTACACCTTC.

The V call is TRBV29-1, the J call TRBJ1-2; TRBD1 might be the D (5 bases). Trimming took off 2 bases at V and 7 bases at J, with 17 bases between the two ends. Germline-derived CDR1 and CDR2 are SQVTM and ANQGSEA. There are 14 residues in the CDR3. The CDR3 bases are TGCAGCGTTGAACCGGGAGCCAGGGAAGGTGGCTACACCTTC. It encodes CSVEPGAREGGYTF. Combining the CDR3 with reference TRBV29-1 and TRBJ1-2 gives the whole variable domain SAVISQKPSRDICQRGTSLTIQCQVDSQVTMMFWYRQQPGQSLTLIATANQGSEATYESGFVIDKFPISRPNLTFSTLTVSNMSPEDSSIYLCSVEPGAREGGYTFGSGTRLTVV.

This sequence joins TRBV11-2 and TRBJ1-4; D not resolved. The CDR3 loop spans 14 amino acids. Germline loops: CDR1 SGHAT, CDR2 FQNNGV. V lost 5 bases, J lost 8 bases, and 15 bases lay in between. In DNA, the CDR3 is TGTGCCAGCAGCCCCGACCGAACGACAGAAAAACTGTTTTTT. This encodes CASSPDRTTEKLFF.

The sample holds one count of this clone. The rearrangement links TRBV28 to TRBJ2-6; D is tentatively TRBD1 or TRBD2 (5 bases each). V lost 3 bases to trimming and J lost 1 base, with 10 bases between them. Per germline, CDR1 MDHEN and CDR2 SYDVKM. The CDR3 contains 16 residues. This CDR3 reads CASSFHGTSGANVLTF. As DNA, the CDR3 is TGTGCCAGCAGTTTTCACGGGACGTCTGGGGCCAACGTCCTGACTTTC.

The chain is built from TRBV5-1 and TRBJ1-1, with D possibly TRBD1 on 5 matching bases. V was cut by 4 bases and J by 0 bases, with 13 bases left in between. CDR1 and CDR2 (germline): SGHRS, YFSETQ. CDR3 length: 15 residues. The CDR3 sequence is CASSQGRTMNTEAFF. As DNA, the CDR3 is TGCGCCAGCAGCCAGGGACGGACAATGAACACTGAAGCTTTCTTT.

This chain uses TRBV28 with TRBJ2-1; TRBD2 matches at 9 bases. Trimming took 1 base from V and 1 from J; bases not matched to a gene: 5. Germline assignment: CDR1 MDHEN and CDR2 SYDVKM. The CDR3 is 17 amino acids. The CDR3 here is CASSLFTSGRSYNEQFF. CDR3 sequence (DNA): TGTGCCAGCAGTTTATTTACCAGCGGGAGGTCCTACAATGAGCAGTTCTTC.

The rearrangement uses TRBV7-9 and TRBJ2-1; 10 bases agree with TRBD2. CDR3 length equals 16 residues. The V segment lost 4 bases and the J segment 10 bases; nucleotides outside the gene matches: 13. CDR1 is SEHNR and CDR2 is FQNEAQ in the germline V gene (reference sequence). In DNA, the CDR3 is TGTGCCAGCAGCTCGCGGGCTAGCGGGAGTTTCTGGGAGCAGTTCTTC. Translation: CASSSRASGSFWEQFF. The full variable domain, its missing parts supplied by reference TRBV7-9 and TRBJ2-1, is DTGVSQNPRHKITKRGQNVTFRCDPISEHNRLYWYRQTLGQGPEFLTYFQNEAQLEKSRLLSDRFSAERPKGSFSTLEIQRTEQGDSAMYLCASSSRASGSFWEQFFGPGTRLTVL.